This T cell receptor (beta chain) was captured by sequencing in a study of OX40 agonist ivuxolimab in advanced cancers. General notes on the study: Ivuxolimab was an agonistic, fully human IgG2 monoclonal antibody directed against OX40 (CD134), a costimulatory receptor. The purpose of peripheral TCRbeta sequencing was to test whether ivuxolimab changed TCR sequence diversity and led to clonal T-cell expansion. Patients were allowed to have had prior anti-PD-1, anti-PD-L1 or anti-CTLA-4 therapy, and 40% to 45% of the dose-escalation patients had previously received checkpoint inhibitors. In the dose-escalation cohort, 82.7% of patients were male, and the mean age was around 60 years, with a range of about 20 to 90. Intravenous ivuxolimab was administered to patients every 2 weeks at six dose levels: 0.01, 0.1, 0.3, 1.5, 3 and 10 mg/kg. The monotherapy dose-escalation portion (N of about 52 patients) of the phase I ivuxolimab trial is reported in the paper. Of the roughly 52 dose-escalation patients, hepatocellular carcinoma was present in approximately 20, melanoma in some 15, renal cell carcinoma in 9 and head and neck cancer in 9. Three dose-escalation patients achieved partial responses, one with hepatocellular carcinoma and two with cutaneous melanoma. Broader findings and caveats from the paper: The antigen specificity of the peripheral T cells that underwent clonal expansion was not determined. After ivuxolimab, CD8+ T cells had more expanded clones than CD4+ T cells on average. Low levels of normalized T-cell clonal expansion were also shown by some nonresponding patients. In partial responders in the 0.1-3.0 mg/kg groups, normalized peripheral clonal expansion was found to be among the lowest, especially among CD8+ T cells. At doses from 0.1 to 3.0 mg/kg, clonal expansion was seen in both CD4+ and CD8+ blood T cells between baseline and week 6.

Patients with autoimmune disease history or receiving systemic immunosuppression were excluded from the trial. Peripheral blood for TCR sequencing was collected from all dose cohorts at baseline, on cycle 4 day 1, and on cycle 7 day 1. Samples came from an open-label, multicenter, first-in-human phase I dose-escalation trial of ivuxolimab. The trial enrolled adults with locally advanced or metastatic head and neck squamous cell, hepatocellular, melanoma or renal cell carcinoma. Before TCR sequencing, CD4+ and CD8+ T cells were separately sorted from peripheral blood. V is pared back by 0 bases and J by 4 bases, with 9 bases lying between the germline termini. CDR1 and CDR2 were assigned from the germline V gene as KGHSH and LQKENI. The CDR3 runs 15 amino acids, cysteine and phenylalanine included. The kept DNA is CDR3 alone, 45 bases in frame from the first base. This clone is a singleton in its sample. No cognate antigen has been identified for it. Qualities for individual bases were not recorded, and no much larger clone is one base off.

Genomic DNA was extracted from sorted cells for sequencing of the TCRbeta CDR3 region. The immunoSEQ Assay was used to sequence the TCRbeta CDR3 regions. TCRdb took over this immuneACCESS table, retaining in-frame rearrangements with V and J assigned. Such tables are incomplete; in checked studies, under half of the missing clones stem from an unresolved V gene, and the remainder is unexplained. The sample contains 60,000 to 90,000 clones, about nine tenths of them found a single time. The ten biggest clones cover around 0.39% of the sample. The receptor was isolated from an adult with an advanced solid tumor such as melanoma, head and neck, liver or kidney cancer. The sequences come from CD4+ or CD8+ T cells sorted from blood, collected in a trial of the OX40 agonist ivuxolimab. Recombination linked TRBV18 to TRBJ2-2; a weak D assignment points to TRBD2 (5 bases agree). The bases are TGTGCCAGCTCACCACCTTTAGGGAGCACCGGGGAGCTGTTTTTT. The encoded protein is CASSPPLGSTGELFF.